The next 19 T cell receptor beta chains were all read from a single sample in a study of tissue T cells after allogeneic stem cell transplantation. Using immunoSEQ multiplex PCR, the repertoire was profiled, and TCRdb retains in-frame clones only, with some absent. This table holds around 9,100 clones, roughly 50% found once. This sample comprised tissue from the jejunum, obtained at autopsy. All receptors come from a female donor of 60 years or more with lung cancer.

This clone appeared a few times. V gene TRBV27 combines with J gene TRBJ1-1; D is possibly TRBD1 (6 bases). This CDR3 is 15 amino acids long. The V and J ends lost 2 bases and 3 bases respectively, with 13 bases between them. CDR1 is MNHEY, CDR2 SMNVEV, per germline (reference sequence). The DNA of the CDR3 is TGTGCCAGCAGTTTACGAGGGAGGGGGGACACTGAAGCTTTCTTT. This sequence encodes CASSLRGRGDTEAFF.

The rearrangement uses TRBV7-2 and TRBJ1-5; D gene ambiguous. Germline lookup yields CDR1 SGHTA and CDR2 FQGNSA. Trimming cost V 1 base and J 1 base, with 5 bases left between them. The CDR3 extends over 14 amino acids. The chain's CDR3 is CASSLGLSNQPQHF. CDR3 nucleotide sequence: TGTGCCAGCAGCTTAGGACTCAGCAATCAGCCCCAGCATTTT.

This clone has a handful of counts. The V and J genes are TRBV19 and TRBJ1-4; 10 positions match TRBD1. The CDR3 has 15 residues. The germline V gene has CDR1 LNHDA and CDR2 SQIVND (reference sequence). J was trimmed by 10 bases and V by 4 bases; bases with no gene match: 9. DNA of the CDR3: TGTGCCAGTAGTACGGAGGGACAGGGGACGGTAAAACTGTTTTTT. Its protein is CASSTEGQGTVKLFF.

The chain has TRBV6-7 and TRBJ1-1, with D possibly being TRBD1 (5 bases). TRBV6-7 is an ORF, with its function uncertain. The ends were cut back, 2 bases at V and 6 bases at J, with 25 bases in the middle. This CDR3 is 18 amino acids long. CDR3 sequence reads: CASSYLQFNTGRWSEAFF. Here the CDR3 DNA reads TGTGCCAGCAGTTACCTCCAATTTAATACAGGCCGATGGTCTGAAGCTTTCTTT.

V gene TRBV7-9 combines with J gene TRBJ1-3; D gene unclear. Trimming took off 8 bases at V and 0 bases at J, with 8 bases between the two ends. The CDR3 spans 13 residues. Per germline, CDR1 SEHNR and CDR2 FQNEAQ (reference sequence). The CDR3 nucleotides read TGTGCCAGCCAGACAAGCTCTGGAAACACCATATATTTT. It yields the protein CASQTSSGNTIYF.

This clone was counted a few times. The V and J genes are TRBV24-1 and TRBJ2-3; TRBD2 aligns across 8 bases. With V trimmed by 2 bases and J by 2 bases, 5 bases remained unmatched. From germline, CDR1 is KGHDR and CDR2 SFDVKD. This CDR3 is built from 16 residues. CDR3 DNA: TGTGCCACCAGTGATTACCAAGCGGGGGCCACAGATACGCAGTATTTT. This gives the protein CATSDYQAGATDTQYF.

The J gene is TRBJ1-5, the V gene TRBV10-3, with TRBD1 matching over 7 bases. The CDR3 sequence is 14 residues long. Per the germline V gene, CDR1 is ENHRY and CDR2 is SYGVKD. The V and J ends lost 1 base and 5 bases, in that order; junction bases with no gene match: 2. CDR3 sequence (DNA): TGTGCCATCAGTGAGTTAGGGACAGATCAGCCCCAGCATTTT. Translation: CAISELGTDQPQHF.

This clone has a handful of counts. V gene TRBV19 combines with J gene TRBJ2-3; TRBD2 matches at 7 bases. V shed 3 bases, J shed 4 bases, and the junction held 7 bases outside the gene matches. This CDR3 contains 15 residues. Germline assignment: CDR1 LNHDA and CDR2 SQIVND (reference sequence). CDR3 bases: TGTGCCAGTAGTATCCGCGGGAGTCGGGCAGATACGCAGTATTTT. This translates into CASSIRGSRADTQYF.

The chain carries TRBV30 and TRBJ1-2; possible D gene TRBD1, 5 bases. Germline V gene sequence: CDR1 GTSNPN, CDR2 SVGIG (reference sequence). This CDR3 has 13 residues. Trimming shortened V by 1 base and J by 4 bases, and 10 bases separated the two germline ends. CDR3 region: CAWSAQGSYGYTF. As DNA, the CDR3 is TGTGCCTGGAGTGCTCAGGGAAGCTATGGCTACACCTTC.

This clone was picked up a small number of times. The rearrangement links TRBV6-1 to TRBJ2-1; the match to TRBD1 covers 7 bases. CDR3 length: 15 residues. Germline assignment: CDR1 MNHNS and CDR2 SASEGT. The V and J ends lost 3 bases and 3 bases, in that order; junction bases with no gene match: 5. The chain's CDR3 is CASSEPGTVYNEQFF. The CDR3 bases are TGTGCCAGCAGTGAGCCGGGGACAGTCTACAATGAGCAGTTCTTC.

The chain employs TRBV3-1 (or the pseudogene TRBV3-2) and TRBJ2-5, with TRBD2 as a possible D gene (6 bases). Trimming shortened V by 7 bases and J by 5 bases, and 26 bases separated the two germline ends. The CDR3 is 17 amino acids. Germline values: CDR1 LGHDT, CDR2 YNNKEL (reference sequence). The CDR3 loop reads CASTPARVGPGRETQYF. As DNA, the CDR3 is TGTGCCAGCACACCCGCCAGAGTGGGTCCGGGGAGGGAGACCCAGTACTTC.

The rearrangement joins TRBV27 to TRBJ2-1; D gene unclear. The CDR3 runs to 12 residues. With 5 bases removed from V and 5 bases from J, the gap between germline ends came to 7 bases. The germline V gene encodes CDR1 MNHEY and CDR2 SMNVEV (reference sequence). This chain's CDR3 is CASSPGNNEQFF. In DNA, the CDR3 is TGTGCCAGCAGTCCGGGTAACAATGAGCAGTTCTTC.

V gene TRBV29-1 combines with J gene TRBJ2-1; D is uncertain. CDR1 and CDR2 from the germline V gene are SQVTM and ANQGSEA. The CDR3 totals 16 residues. V was shortened by 6 bases and J by 0 bases, with 18 bases between the two germline ends. CDR3 residues: CSVGPRRGSSYNEQFF. The CDR3, as DNA: TGCAGCGTGGGCCCACGGCGCGGCAGCTCCTACAATGAGCAGTTCTTC.

This rearrangement joins TRBV2 to TRBJ2-7; 8 bases map to TRBD1. CDR3 length: 14 amino acids. Unmatched junction bases numbered 4, after V lost 2 bases and J lost 4 bases. Germline CDR1 SNHLY, CDR2 FYNNEI. CDR3 nucleotides: TGTGCCAGCAGTGAAAGGACAGGGTTTTACGAGCAGTACTTC. Translation: CASSERTGFYEQYF.

J is TRBJ2-1 and V is TRBV30; no clear D. The germline CDR1 and CDR2 sequences are GTSNPN and SVGIG (reference sequence). This CDR3 comprises 13 residues. Trimming removed 5 bases at V and 2 bases at J, with 10 bases between. CDR3: CAWGRPTYNEQFF. The DNA of the CDR3 is TGTGCCTGGGGCCGACCAACCTACAATGAGCAGTTCTTC.

The chain joins TRBV5-4 to TRBJ2-1; 8 nucleotides align to TRBD2. This CDR3 region has 14 residues. CDR1 SGHNT and CDR2 YYREEE come from the germline V gene (reference sequence). With V trimmed by 5 bases and J by 6 bases, 7 bases remained unmatched. In nucleotides, the CDR3 is TGTGCCAGCAGTTGGGCGGGAGGAGTCAATGAGCAGTTCTTC. This encodes CASSWAGGVNEQFF. The variable domain in full, with the rest retrieved from reference TRBV5-4 and TRBJ2-1, is ETGVTQSPTHLIKTRGQQVTLRCSSQSGHNTVSWYQQALGQGPQFIFQYYREEENGRGNFPPRFSGLQFPNYSSELNVNALELDDSALYLCASSWAGGVNEQFFGPGTRLTVL.

CDR3 nucleotides: TGCGCCAGCAGCCCCTCCGGGGCCACCTACAATGAGCAGTTCTTC. Its protein product is CASSPSGATYNEQFF. This chain uses TRBV5-1 with TRBJ2-1, with D possibly called TRBD1 or TRBD2 (5 bases each). CDR1 and CDR2 from the germline V gene are SGHRS and YFSETQ. This CDR3 spans 15 amino acids. V was shortened by 4 bases and J by 2 bases, with 13 bases between the two germline ends.

The V gene is TRBV4-1, the J gene TRBJ1-2; D unresolved. Germline CDR1 reads MGHRA; CDR2 reads YSYEKL. Between the trimmed V and J ends, which lost 1 base and 4 bases, there was a span of 13 bases. There are 15 residues in the CDR3. The CDR3: CASSQAVGASYGYTF. CDR3 coding DNA: TGCGCCAGCAGCCAAGCGGTAGGAGCAAGCTATGGCTACACCTTC.

The chain recombines TRBV7-8 with TRBJ2-3; no definite D call. V shed 2 bases and J shed 0 bases, with 12 bases lying between them. CDR3 length: 16 residues. Germline V lookup: CDR1 SGHVS, CDR2 FQNEAQ. CDR3 in DNA: TGTGCCAGCAGCTTATATAGTCTGCCTAGCACAGATACGCAGTATTTT. Translation: CASSLYSLPSTDTQYF.